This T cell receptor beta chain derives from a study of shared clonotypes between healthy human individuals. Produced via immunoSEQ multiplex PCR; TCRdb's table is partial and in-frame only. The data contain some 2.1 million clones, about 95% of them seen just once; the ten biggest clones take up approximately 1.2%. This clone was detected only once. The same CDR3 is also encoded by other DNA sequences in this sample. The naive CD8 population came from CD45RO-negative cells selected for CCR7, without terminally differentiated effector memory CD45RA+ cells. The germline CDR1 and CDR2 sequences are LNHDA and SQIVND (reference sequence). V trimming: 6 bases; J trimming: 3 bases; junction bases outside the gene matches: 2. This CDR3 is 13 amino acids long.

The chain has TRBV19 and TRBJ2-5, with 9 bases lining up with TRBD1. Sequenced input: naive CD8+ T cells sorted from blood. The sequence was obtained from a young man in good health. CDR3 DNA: TGTGCCAGTAGCCGGGACAGGGAAGAGACCCAGTACTTC. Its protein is CASSRDREETQYF.